This T cell receptor (beta chain) was obtained from a study of blood T cell repertoires in COVID-19. About the research overall: Samples of COVID-19 (acute and convalescent) were obtained from the United States, Italy and Spain. Nucleic acid was either cDNA or gDNA, and it came from T cells, B-cell-depleted T cells, or PBMCs.

As originally analysed: Reference gene primers were amplified, and this amplification served to estimate nucleated cell counts. Clones were sequenced by immunoSEQ multiplex PCR, and TCRdb holds only the in-frame ones, with some missing. The D gene and trimming were derived from the DNA, and the V and J assignments and clone size from that table. Of about 24,000 clones listed, approximately 78% are singletons. The germline V and J ends were trimmed by 3 bases and 2 bases, with 9 bases remaining between them. CDR3 length: 14 amino acids. The germline V gene encodes CDR1 SGHTA and CDR2 FQGNSA. Seattle-derived patients entered the study during active infection and were followed longitudinally.

The sequenced sample was peripheral blood. The chain combines TRBV7-2 with TRBJ2-3; D may be TRBD2 (6 bases). The TCR originated in a woman aged 70 to 79 with COVID-19, enrolled during active disease. The CDR3 DNA reads TGTGCCAGCAGCTTCGGGACTCTCACAGATACGCAGTATTTT. It translates to CASSFGTLTDTQYF.